Listed below are T cell receptor beta chains from one sample, sequenced in a study of blood T cell repertoires in COVID-19. Measured with immunoSEQ multiplex PCR; TCRdb has only the in-frame clones, and not every one. The profile shows 50,000 or so clones, more than 85% of them singletons. Sequenced: peripheral blood. The source of these receptors is an elderly woman with acute or convalescent COVID-19. Each CDR3 is given with its conserved first and last residue. The D gene is left open where the match is weak. Clone size is stated in some rows and not others, as once, few, many or a class when expanded.

clone_size d_call j_call v_call cdr3_nt cdr3_aa
few TRBD1 TRBJ1-1 TRBV30 TGTGCCTGGAGTACGACAGGGGCCACTGAAGCTTTCTTT CAWSTTGATEAFF
once TRBD2 TRBJ2-2 TRBV5-4 TGTGCCAGCAGCCCTACTGGGACTAGCGGGAGGGCCGACACCGGGGAGCTGTTTTTT CASSPTGTSGRADTGELFF
. . TRBJ1-5 TRBV10-3 TGTGCCATCAGTGAGTCGAAGTTCGCAGGGAGACAGGATCAGCCCCAGCATTTT CAISESKFAGRQDQPQHF
. . TRBJ1-1 TRBV6-5 TGTGCCGGCGGACTGACGAACACTGAAGCTTTCTTT CAGGLTNTEAFF
. . TRBJ2-5 TRBV5-4 TGTGCCAGCAGCTTGGGTGGCCAGGGGAGGGCTCAAGAGACCCAGTACTTC CASSLGGQGRAQETQYF
. TRBD1 TRBJ1-1 TRBV6-5 TGTGCCAGCAGTTACTCGACCGGGACAGGGTATAGTGAAGCTTTCTTT CASSYSTGTGYSEAFF
. TRBD1 TRBJ1-1 TRBV7-9 TGTGCCAGCAGCTCGACAGGGGGCGTCGGGACTGAAGCTTTCTTT CASSSTGGVGTEAFF
. . TRBJ2-1 TRBV4-1 TGCGCCAGCAGCCAACCAACCAGGGAAATCTACAATGAGCAGTTCTTC CASSQPTREIYNEQFF
. TRBD2 TRBJ2-2 TRBV30 TGTGCCTGGAAACTAGCGGGAGGCGCGAACACCGGGGAGCTGTTTTTT CAWKLAGGANTGELFF
. . TRBJ1-1 TRBV27 TGTGCCAGCAGTTTAGAGCTGGGCTTGAACACTGAAGCTTTCTTT CASSLELGLNTEAFF
. TRBD2 TRBJ2-7 TRBV6-2/TRBV6-3 TGTGCCAGCAGTTCACCGGGACTAGTTGTGCACGAGCAGTACTTC CASSSPGLVVHEQYF
. TRBD2 TRBJ2-2 TRBV29-1 TGCAGCGCCCAGGGACTAACAAACACCGGGGAGCTGTTTTTT CSAQGLTNTGELFF
. . TRBJ1-5 TRBV4-3 TGCGCCAGCAGCCAAGATTTAGGGAGGCCAAATCAGCCCCAGCATTTT CASSQDLGRPNQPQHF
. TRBD2 TRBJ2-7 TRBV29-1 TGCAGCGTTGGCCTCGAAGGTAGCGGGGGCTACGAGCAGTACTTC CSVGLEGSGGYEQYF
once TRBD2 TRBJ2-1 TRBV24-1 TGTGCCACCTCCACAACGGGACTAGCGACCTACAATGAGCAGTTCTTC CATSTTGLATYNEQFF
. . TRBJ1-6 TRBV6-6 TGTGCCAGCAGTTACTCTGGGCAGGGTAATGGGCCCCTCCACTTT CASSYSGQGNGPLHF
. . TRBJ2-7 TRBV7-2 TGTGCCAGCAGCTTAGTTCAGGTCGGCGGGAACTACGAGCAGTACTTC CASSLVQVGGNYEQYF
. TRBD2 TRBJ2-1 TRBV12-3/TRBV12-4 TGTGCCAGCAGTTTGAGGCGGGAGGGAGAGCAGTTCTTC CASSLRREGEQFF
. . TRBJ2-7 TRBV6-5 TGTGCCAGCAGTTACTCATCGGGGAGCTACGAGCAGTACTTC CASSYSSGSYEQYF
. . TRBJ2-3 TRBV7-2 TGTGCCAGCAGCTTAGTTCGGGGCACAGATACGCAGTATTTT CASSLVRGTDTQYF
. . TRBJ1-5 TRBV19 TGTGCCAGTAGTCCCAGGGACATGGGGCAGCCCCAGCATTTT CASSPRDMGQPQHF
. . TRBJ2-4 TRBV4-1 TGCGCCAGCAGCCAACCCGGATGGCAGGGGAAAAACATTCAGTACTTC CASSQPGWQGKNIQYF
. TRBD2 TRBJ2-1 TRBV12-5 TGTGCTAGTGGGCAACAAAGTGGGAGGGCCGGTTCCTACAATGAGCAGTTCTTC CASGQQSGRAGSYNEQFF
. TRBD2 TRBJ2-1 TRBV7-3 TGTGCCAGCAGCCAACTAGCGGTGAACCCCTACAATGAGCAGTTCTTC CASSQLAVNPYNEQFF
. . TRBJ2-3 TRBV10-3 TGTGCCATCAGTGACCGAGGGATCACAGATACGCAGTATTTT CAISDRGITDTQYF
. . TRBJ2-1 TRBV5-6 TGTGCCAGCAGCTTGGGAGACAGGAGGAGCAATGAGCAGTTCTTC CASSLGDRRSNEQFF
. . TRBJ1-3 TRBV15 TGTGCCACCAGCAGAATGCTGCAGGGATACTCTGGAAACACCATATATTTT CATSRMLQGYSGNTIYF
. . TRBJ2-1 TRBV7-9 TGTGCCAGCAGCAGAGGCCAAAAGAATGAGCAGTTCTTC CASSRGQKNEQFF
. . TRBJ2-2 TRBV5-4 TGTGCCAGCAGCTTGGATCAGGGGACATCCGGGGAGCTGTTTTTT CASSLDQGTSGELFF
. . TRBJ2-1 TRBV4-3 TGCGCCAGCAGCCAAGTGGACAGCCCCTACAATGAGCAGTTCTTC CASSQVDSPYNEQFF
few . TRBJ1-1 TRBV9 TGTGCCAGCAGCGTAGTGGCAGGGGCCGAGGCCACTGAAGCTTTCTTT CASSVVAGAEATEAFF
. . TRBJ1-1 TRBV7-9 TGTGCCAGCAGCCCCGACTACGCCGGCACTGAAGCTTTCTTT CASSPDYAGTEAFF
. TRBD2 TRBJ2-3 TRBV6-5 TGTGCCAGCAGCCGACTAGCGGGAGATAAAGATACGCAGTATTTT CASSRLAGDKDTQYF
once TRBD2 TRBJ2-1 TRBV6-6 TGTGCCAGCAGTTACTATACTAGCGGGACAGCGGGGGAGCAGTTCTTC CASSYYTSGTAGEQFF
. TRBD1 TRBJ2-7 TRBV6-2/TRBV6-3 TGTGCCAGCAGTGACAGGGTTCTGAACGAGCAGTACTTC CASSDRVLNEQYF
. TRBD1 TRBJ2-7 TRBV6-2/TRBV6-3 TGTGCCAGCAGCTTTGGACAGGGGAAGGACGAGCAGTACTTC CASSFGQGKDEQYF
. . TRBJ2-5 TRBV29-1 TGCAGCGTTGAAGATTGGTTGGTGAGAGAGGGCCAGTACTTC CSVEDWLVREGQYF
few TRBD2 TRBJ2-2 TRBV18 TGTGCCAGCTCACCACCGAGTCTAGCGGCCGGGGAGCTGTTTTTT CASSPPSLAAGELFF
. TRBD1 TRBJ1-3 TRBV7-6 TGTGCCAGCAGCAAACAGGGGAGTGGAAACACCATATATTTT CASSKQGSGNTIYF
once . TRBJ2-1 TRBV10-3 TGTGCCATCAGTGAGCCGAGACTGGGTGGAGAGCAGTTCTTC CAISEPRLGGEQFF
. . TRBJ2-5 TRBV24-1 TGTGCCACCAGTGATTCGGGGACTCGAGGGGAGACCCAGTACTTC CATSDSGTRGETQYF
. . TRBJ1-1 TRBV10-3 TGTGCCTCACAGGGCTCGAACACTGAAGCTTTCTTT CASQGSNTEAFF
. . TRBJ1-3 TRBV6-1 TGTGCCAGCAGTGAAGCGGCGGGGCTAATAGGAAACACCATATATTTT CASSEAAGLIGNTIYF
. TRBD2 TRBJ2-1 TRBV12-5 TGTGCTAGTGGTTTGGCTCCTAGCGGGGCCCGCTTCTTC CASGLAPSGARFF
. . TRBJ2-1 TRBV30 TGTGCCTGGAGCCCTATGGGGAGCCGGGGATTCTTC CAWSPMGSRGFF
. . TRBJ1-6 TRBV29-1 TGCAGCGTCCGCCCGGGGGATACCTATAATTCACCCCTCCACTTT CSVRPGDTYNSPLHF
. TRBD1 TRBJ2-7 TRBV6-2/TRBV6-3 TGTGCCAGCAGTTACTCGACAGGGGGCTACGAGCAGTACTTC CASSYSTGGYEQYF
. . TRBJ1-2 TRBV30 TGTGCCTATACAGGGAATTCTGGCTACACCTTC CAYTGNSGYTF
few TRBD1 TRBJ1-4 TRBV3-1/TRBV3-2 TGTGCCAGCAGCCAATTTAGCACAGGGGGAGAAAAACTGTTTTTT CASSQFSTGGEKLFF
. TRBD1 TRBJ1-2 TRBV19 TGTGCCAGTAGTATTTTAGGGACAGGGGTTAACTATGGCTACACCTTC CASSILGTGVNYGYTF
. . TRBJ2-7 TRBV12-3/TRBV12-4 TGTGCCAGCAGCCGGGGGGCAAGCTACGAGCAGTACTTC CASSRGASYEQYF
. . TRBJ2-6 TRBV7-2 TGTGCCAGCAGCTTTAAGGGGTCTGCTGGGGCCAACGTCCTGACTTTC CASSFKGSAGANVLTF
. . TRBJ2-7 TRBV5-8 TGTGCCAGCAGCTTGAACCTAGGGGCCTACGAGCAGTACTTC CASSLNLGAYEQYF
. . TRBJ1-2 TRBV10-1 TGCGCCAGCAGTCCCCTCCCATGGGGGGATGGCTACACCTTC CASSPLPWGDGYTF
. TRBD2 TRBJ2-7 TRBV11-2 TGTGCCAGCAGCCGTACTAGCGAGTCCTACGAGCAGTACTTC CASSRTSESYEQYF